The clone carrying this T cell receptor (beta chain) came up many times. Antigen specificity is unknown. The sample belongs to a study of read filtering for tumor transcriptome and immune sequencing. About the study: RNA-seq yielded only roughly 75 to 1,400 TCR reads, IR-seq about 4 to 10.27 million.

This library used about 400 ng RNA and molecular barcoded adaptors spanning alpha/delta and beta/gamma chains. TCRdb ran MiXCR on the reads and lists one entry per CDR3 protein. The data show 50,000 to 65,000 distinct CDR3 sequences, roughly 12% seen once. At the time of active disease, bone marrow was collected from every patient. The CDR3 has 20 residues. V was clipped by 1 base and J by 3 bases, with 27 bases between them. CDR1 is SGHVS and CDR2 is FQNEAQ in the germline V gene. Broader study findings: The sorted CD138-negative fraction was a mixed bone marrow immune population, not purified T cells.

Sequencing input: a population of CD138-negative cells sorted from bone marrow. The TCR was taken from a donor aged 40 or older with multiple myeloma. This chain links TRBV7-8 with TRBJ1-1; maybe TRBD1 (6 bases). The CDR3 sequence: CASSLGPGARDIFTHTEAFF. CDR3 sequence (DNA): TGTGCCAGCAGCTTAGGGCCAGGAGCGCGGGACATATTTACCCACACTGAAGCTTTCTTT.